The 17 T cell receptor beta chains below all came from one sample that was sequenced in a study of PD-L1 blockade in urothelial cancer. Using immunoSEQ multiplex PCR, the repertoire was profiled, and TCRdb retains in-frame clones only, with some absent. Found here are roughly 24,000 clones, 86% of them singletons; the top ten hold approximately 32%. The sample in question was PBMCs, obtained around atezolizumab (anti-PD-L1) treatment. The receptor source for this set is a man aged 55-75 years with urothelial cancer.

The CDR3, as DNA: TGTGCCAGCAGTGAAGGACAGGGGTTGAGTGAAAAACTGTTTTTT. This gives the protein CASSEGQGLSEKLFF. The rearrangement uses TRBV2 and TRBJ1-4, with TRBD1 matching 8 bases. CDR1 is SNHLY and CDR2 is FYNNEI in the germline V gene. CDR3 size: 15 residues. The V segment lost 1 base and the J segment 7 bases; nucleotides outside the gene matches: 5.

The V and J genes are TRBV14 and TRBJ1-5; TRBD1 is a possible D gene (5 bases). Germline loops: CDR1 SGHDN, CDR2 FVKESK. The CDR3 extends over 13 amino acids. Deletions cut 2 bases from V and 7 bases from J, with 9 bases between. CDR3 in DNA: TGTGCCAGCAGCCAACAGGGAGGGCAGCCCCAGCATTTT. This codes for CASSQQGGQPQHF.

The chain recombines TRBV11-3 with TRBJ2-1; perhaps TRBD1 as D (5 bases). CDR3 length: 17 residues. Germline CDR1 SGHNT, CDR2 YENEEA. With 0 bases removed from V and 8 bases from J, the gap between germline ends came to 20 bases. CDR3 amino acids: CASSLDFAAGLNHEQFF. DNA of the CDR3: TGTGCCAGCAGCTTAGATTTTGCAGCAGGGCTGAACCATGAGCAGTTCTTC. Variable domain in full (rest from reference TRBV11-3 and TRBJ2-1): EAGVVQSPRYKIIEKKQPVAFWCNPISGHNTLYWYLQNLGQGPELLIRYENEEAVDDSQLPKDRFSAERLKGVDSTLKIQPAELGDSAVYLCASSLDFAAGLNHEQFFGPGTRLTVL.

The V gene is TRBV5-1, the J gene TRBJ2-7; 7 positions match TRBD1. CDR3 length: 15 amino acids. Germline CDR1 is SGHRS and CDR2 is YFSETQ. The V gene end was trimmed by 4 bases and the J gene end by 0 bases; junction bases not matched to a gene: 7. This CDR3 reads CASSKNRDSSYEQYF. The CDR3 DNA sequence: TGCGCCAGCAGCAAAAACCGGGACAGCTCCTACGAGCAGTACTTC.

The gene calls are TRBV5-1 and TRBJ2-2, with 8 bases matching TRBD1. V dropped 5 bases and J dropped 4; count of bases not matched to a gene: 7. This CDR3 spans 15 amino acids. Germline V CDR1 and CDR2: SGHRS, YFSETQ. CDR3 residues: CASRGDRGFTGELFF. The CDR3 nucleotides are TGCGCCAGCAGAGGTGACAGGGGATTCACCGGGGAGCTGTTTTTT.

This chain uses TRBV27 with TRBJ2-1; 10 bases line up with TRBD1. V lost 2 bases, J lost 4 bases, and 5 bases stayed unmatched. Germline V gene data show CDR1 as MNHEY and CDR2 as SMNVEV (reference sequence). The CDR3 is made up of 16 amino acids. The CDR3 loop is CASSLGTGVRYNEQFF. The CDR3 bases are TGTGCCAGCAGTTTAGGGACAGGGGTGAGGTACAATGAGCAGTTCTTC.

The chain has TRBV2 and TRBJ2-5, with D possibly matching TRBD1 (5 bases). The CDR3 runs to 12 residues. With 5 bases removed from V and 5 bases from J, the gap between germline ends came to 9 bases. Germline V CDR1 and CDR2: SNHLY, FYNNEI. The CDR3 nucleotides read TGTGCCAGCAGTATCAGGGCGGAGACCCAGTACTTC. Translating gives CASSIRAETQYF.

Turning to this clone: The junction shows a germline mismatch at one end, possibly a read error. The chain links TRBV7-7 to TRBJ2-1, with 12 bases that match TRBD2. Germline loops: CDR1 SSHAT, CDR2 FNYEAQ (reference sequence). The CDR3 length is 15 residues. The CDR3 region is CASSRTSGVGDEQFF. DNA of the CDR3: TGTGCTAGCAGCCGGACTAGCGGGGTTGGGGATGAGCAGTTCTTC.

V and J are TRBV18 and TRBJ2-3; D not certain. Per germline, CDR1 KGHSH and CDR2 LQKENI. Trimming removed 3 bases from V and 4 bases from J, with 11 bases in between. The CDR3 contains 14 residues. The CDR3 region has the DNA TGTGCCAGCTCACCGCCTAGTGGCGCAGATACGCAGTATTTT. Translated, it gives CASSPPSGADTQYF. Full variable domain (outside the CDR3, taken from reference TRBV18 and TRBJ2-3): NAGVMQNPRHLVRRRGQEARLRCSPMKGHSHVYWYRQLPEEGLKFMVYLQKENIIDESGMPKERFSAEFPKEGPSILRIQQVVRGDSAAYFCASSPPSGADTQYFGPGTRLTVL.

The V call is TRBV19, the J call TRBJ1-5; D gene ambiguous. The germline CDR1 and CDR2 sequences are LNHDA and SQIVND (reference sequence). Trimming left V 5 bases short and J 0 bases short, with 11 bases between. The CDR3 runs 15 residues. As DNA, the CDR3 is TGTGCCAGTAGTGAGGCCTACTATAGCAATCAGCCCCAGCATTTT. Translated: CASSEAYYSNQPQHF.

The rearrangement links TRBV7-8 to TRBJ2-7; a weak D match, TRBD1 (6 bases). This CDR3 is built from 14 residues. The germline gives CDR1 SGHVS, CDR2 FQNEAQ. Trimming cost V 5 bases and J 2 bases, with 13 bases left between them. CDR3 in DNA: TGTGCCAGCAGCACCCCCGGACAGACCTACGAGCAGTACTTC. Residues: CASSTPGQTYEQYF.

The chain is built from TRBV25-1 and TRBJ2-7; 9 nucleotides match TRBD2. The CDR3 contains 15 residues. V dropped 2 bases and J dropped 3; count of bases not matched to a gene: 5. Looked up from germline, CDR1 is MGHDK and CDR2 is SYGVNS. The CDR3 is CASSEPRGGSYEQYF. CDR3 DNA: TGTGCCAGCAGTGAACCGCGGGGGGGCAGCTACGAGCAGTACTTC.

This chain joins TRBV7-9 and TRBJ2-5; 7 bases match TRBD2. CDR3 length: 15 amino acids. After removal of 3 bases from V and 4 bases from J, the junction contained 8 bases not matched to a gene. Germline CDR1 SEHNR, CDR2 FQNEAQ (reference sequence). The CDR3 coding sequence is TGTGCCAGCAGCTTCCTTTCGGGGGAGGGAGAGACCCAGTACTTC. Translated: CASSFLSGEGETQYF.

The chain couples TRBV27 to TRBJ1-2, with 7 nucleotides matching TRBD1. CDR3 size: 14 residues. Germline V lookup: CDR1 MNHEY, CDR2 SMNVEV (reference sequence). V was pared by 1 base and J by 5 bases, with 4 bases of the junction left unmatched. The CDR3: CASSLWRGQYGYTF. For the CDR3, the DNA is TGTGCCAGCAGTTTATGGAGGGGGCAGTATGGCTACACCTTC.

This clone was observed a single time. This CDR3 is CASRESSYEQYF. Written as DNA, the CDR3 is TGTGCCAGCAGGGAGAGCTCCTACGAGCAGTACTTC. This rearrangement joins TRBV6-6 to TRBJ2-7; D is ambiguous. This CDR3 is built from 12 residues. The germline CDR1 and CDR2 sequences are MNHNY and SVGAGI (reference sequence). V dropped 6 bases and J dropped 0 bases, with 6 bases sitting between them.

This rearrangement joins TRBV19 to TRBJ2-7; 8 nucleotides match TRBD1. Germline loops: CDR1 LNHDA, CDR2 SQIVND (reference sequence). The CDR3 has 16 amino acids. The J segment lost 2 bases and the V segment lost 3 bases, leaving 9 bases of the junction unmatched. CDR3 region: CASSMKGQGSTYEQYF. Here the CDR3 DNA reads TGTGCCAGTAGTATGAAAGGACAGGGAAGTACCTACGAGCAGTACTTC.

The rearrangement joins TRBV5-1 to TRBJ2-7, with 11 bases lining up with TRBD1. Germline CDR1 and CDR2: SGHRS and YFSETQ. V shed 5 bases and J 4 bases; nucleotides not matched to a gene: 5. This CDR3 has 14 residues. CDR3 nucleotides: TGCGCCAGCAGATCCGGGACAGGGGGATACGAGCAGTACTTC. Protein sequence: CASRSGTGGYEQYF.